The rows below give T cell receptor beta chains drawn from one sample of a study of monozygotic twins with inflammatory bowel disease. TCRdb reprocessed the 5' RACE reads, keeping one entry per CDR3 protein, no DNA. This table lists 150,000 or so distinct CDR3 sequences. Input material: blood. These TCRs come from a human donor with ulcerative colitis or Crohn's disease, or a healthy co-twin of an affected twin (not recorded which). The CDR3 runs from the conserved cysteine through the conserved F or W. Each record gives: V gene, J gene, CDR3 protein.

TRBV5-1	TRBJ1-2	CASSLGTGPNYGYTF
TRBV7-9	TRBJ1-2	CASSLQENYGYTF
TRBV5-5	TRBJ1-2	CASSLGGDYGYTF
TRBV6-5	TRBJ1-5	CASAVRRNQPQHF
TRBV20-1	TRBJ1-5	CSARGWERGSNQPQHF
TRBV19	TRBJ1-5	CASSIERYNQPQHF
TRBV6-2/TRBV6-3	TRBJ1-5	CASSHRQGGSNQPQHF
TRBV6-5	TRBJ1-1	CASSPSGHAEAFF
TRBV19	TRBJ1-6	CASSLQDRGRVPLHF
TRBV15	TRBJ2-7	CATSRDLLGEQYF
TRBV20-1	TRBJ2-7	CSAGLGKPYEQYF
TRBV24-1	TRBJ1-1	CATSAPTRGTEAFF